These 11 T cell receptor beta chains came from one sample sequenced in a study of cytomegalovirus exposure and HLA in healthy donors. Amplification used 60 Vbeta primers and 13 Jbeta primers. Clones were read by immunoSEQ multiplex PCR, and TCRdb kept only the in-frame ones, dropping some. Of approximately 150,000 clones listed, roughly 80% are singletons. The sample consisted of PBMCs. The receptors come from a woman in her thirties or forties in good health and CMV-seronegative.

Only a few counts were recorded for this clone. J is TRBJ2-2 and V is TRBV5-1; 7 bases align to TRBD2. J gave up 1 base and V 7 bases, and 10 bases lay outside the gene matches. This CDR3 is 16 amino acids long. Germline V gene data show CDR1 as SGHRS and CDR2 as YFSETQ. The CDR3 DNA is TGCGCCAGCTCCTTAACGGGGGGAGTGAACACCGGGGAGCTGTTTTTT. Encoded protein: CASSLTGGVNTGELFF.

The genes are TRBV30 and TRBJ1-3; D is ambiguous. Germline CDR1 reads GTSNPN; CDR2 reads SVGIG (reference sequence). The V and J ends lost 4 bases and 0 bases respectively, with 4 bases between them. There are 12 residues in the CDR3. The CDR3, as DNA: TGTGCCTGGATCGGCTCTGGAAACACCATATATTTT. This gives the protein CAWIGSGNTIYF. Full variable domain (remainder filled in from reference TRBV30 and TRBJ1-3): SQTIHQWPATLVQPVGSPLSLECTVEGTSNPNLYWYRQAAGRGLQLLFYSVGIGQISSEVPQNLSASRPQDRQFILSSKKLLLSDSGFYLCAWIGSGNTIYFGEGSWLTVV.

This clone has a single count. The V and J genes are TRBV2 and TRBJ2-3, with a tentative D call TRBD2 (5 bases). V gave up 5 bases and J gave up 3 bases, with 12 bases separating them. This CDR3 spans 14 amino acids. In germline, CDR1 is SNHLY, CDR2 FYNNEI. CDR3 bases: TGTGCCAGCAGTAAGCGGCAAAAGACAGATACGCAGTATTTT. This codes for CASSKRQKTDTQYF.

The chain recombines TRBV25-1 with TRBJ1-3; 10 bases fit TRBD1. The J segment lost 4 bases and the V segment lost 7 bases, leaving 7 bases of the junction unmatched. CDR1 and CDR2 (germline): MGHDK, SYGVNS. The CDR3 loop spans 15 amino acids. The chain's CDR3 is CASKKGQGRGNTIYF. For the CDR3, the DNA is TGTGCCAGCAAGAAGGGACAGGGGAGGGGAAACACCATATATTTT. The full variable domain, rest sourced from reference TRBV25-1 and TRBJ1-3, is EADIYQTPRYLVIGTGKKITLECSQTMGHDKMYWYQQDPGMELHLIHYSYGVNSTEKGDLSSESTVSRIRTEHFPLTLESARPSHTSQYLCASKKGQGRGNTIYFGEGSWLTVV.

In this sample, this clone turned up a few times. The CDR3 is CASSGRGDTEAFF. The CDR3 region has the DNA TGTGCCAGCAGCGGCCGGGGGGACACTGAAGCTTTCTTT. The chain combines TRBV11-3 with TRBJ1-1, with a weak D call TRBD1 (5 bases). The CDR3 contains 13 residues. The germline V and J ends were trimmed by 5 bases and 3 bases, with 10 bases remaining between them. In germline, CDR1 is SGHNT, CDR2 YENEEA.

This clone has just a few counts. The chain has TRBV25-1 and TRBJ1-6; D perhaps matches TRBD1 (5 bases). From germline, CDR1 is MGHDK and CDR2 SYGVNS. CDR3 length: 15 residues. V was clipped by 2 bases and J by 7 bases, with 12 bases between them. The CDR3 is CASSETTGTNSPLHF. The CDR3 DNA reads as TGTGCCAGCAGTGAAACTACAGGCACCAATTCACCCCTCCACTTT. The complete variable domain, with remaining parts taken from reference TRBV25-1 and TRBJ1-6, reads EADIYQTPRYLVIGTGKKITLECSQTMGHDKMYWYQQDPGMELHLIHYSYGVNSTEKGDLSSESTVSRIRTEHFPLTLESARPSHTSQYLCASSETTGTNSPLHFGNGTRLTVT.

Only one count was recorded for this clone. V usage is TRBV10-3 and J usage is TRBJ2-7; 11 nucleotides match TRBD1. Trimming at V came to 5 bases and at J to 7 bases, leaving 10 bases not matched to a gene. Germline V gives CDR1 ENHRY, CDR2 SYGVKD. The CDR3 totals 15 residues. The CDR3 reads CAISTPGQGVWEQYF. CDR3 nucleotide sequence: TGTGCCATCAGTACCCCGGGACAGGGGGTTTGGGAGCAGTACTTC.

The chain carries TRBV6-5 and TRBJ2-7; 10 positions match TRBD1. CDR1 MNHEY and CDR2 SVGAGI come from the germline V gene. The V gene end was trimmed by 3 bases and the J gene end by 3 bases; junction bases not matched to a gene: 5. This CDR3 has 15 residues. CDR3 amino acids: CASSYSGTGVYEQYF. In DNA, the CDR3 is TGTGCCAGCAGTTATTCCGGGACAGGGGTCTACGAGCAGTACTTC.

V gene TRBV6-6 combines with J gene TRBJ2-5; 7 bases align to TRBD2. The J call may be faulty, since TRBJ2-7 better matches the DNA end. This CDR3 has 15 residues. Germline CDR1 is MNHNY and CDR2 is SVGAGI (reference sequence). The CDR3 sequence is CASSPTSGGDYEQYF. In nucleotides, the CDR3 is TGTGCCAGCAGCCCTACTTCGGGGGGAGACTACGAGCAGTACTTC.

The V gene is TRBV18, the J gene TRBJ2-7, with TRBD2 matching 8 bases. Germline lookup yields CDR1 KGHSH and CDR2 LQKENI. The CDR3 spans 15 residues. J was trimmed by 3 bases and V by 3 bases; bases with no gene match: 7. DNA for the CDR3: TGTGCCAGCTCACCTACCCCCGGGACTAGCTACGAGCAGTACTTC. Encoded protein: CASSPTPGTSYEQYF.

V and J are TRBV6-5 and TRBJ1-2, with D tentatively TRBD1 (6 bases). The germline CDR1 and CDR2 sequences are MNHEY and SVGAGI. The CDR3 is 14 residues long. V was clipped by 6 bases and J by 4 bases, with 15 bases between them. CDR3 in DNA: TGTGCCAGCAGCCCCGGCGGACAGCTCTATGGCTACACCTTC. Protein: CASSPGGQLYGYTF.